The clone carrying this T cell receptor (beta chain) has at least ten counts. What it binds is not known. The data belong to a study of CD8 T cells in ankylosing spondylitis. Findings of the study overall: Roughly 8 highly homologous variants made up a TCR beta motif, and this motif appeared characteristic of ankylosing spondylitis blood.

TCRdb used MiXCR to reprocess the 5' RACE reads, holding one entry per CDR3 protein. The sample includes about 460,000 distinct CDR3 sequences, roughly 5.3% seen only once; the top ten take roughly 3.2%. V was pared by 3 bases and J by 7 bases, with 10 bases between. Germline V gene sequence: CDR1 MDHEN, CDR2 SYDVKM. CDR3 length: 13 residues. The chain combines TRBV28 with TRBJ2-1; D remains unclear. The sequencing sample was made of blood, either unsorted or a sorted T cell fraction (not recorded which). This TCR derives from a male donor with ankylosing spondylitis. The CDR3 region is CASSFRLFNEQFF. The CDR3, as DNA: TGTGCCAGCAGTTTCCGTTTGTTTAATGAGCAGTTCTTC.